The sequence of this T cell receptor beta chain was determined in a study of cytomegalovirus exposure and HLA in healthy donors. Findings and limits, study-wide: CMV serostatus alone was available as immune exposure information.

V lost 7 bases, J lost 3 bases, and 14 bases lay in between. The germline CDR1 and CDR2 sequences are LNHDA and SQIVND (reference sequence). The length of the CDR3 is 14 residues. To note about this clone: Its antigen remains unidentified.

Both 60 Vbeta primers and 13 Jbeta primers went into the PCR. TCRdb's table, derived via immunoSEQ multiplex PCR, lists solely in-frame clones and lacks some. The repertoire holds about 85,000 clones, with 70% to 80% as singletons. This clonotype was obtained from a woman aged 50 to 60 in good health and CMV-seropositive. The V call is TRBV19, the J call TRBJ2-3, with D perhaps TRBD2 (5 bases). Sequencing input: PBMCs. Written as DNA, the CDR3 is TGTGCCAGTAAGGTGAGAGCGGTTACAGATACGCAGTATTTT. Protein sequence: CASKVRAVTDTQYF. The full variable domain, rest sourced from reference TRBV19 and TRBJ2-3, is DGGITQSPKYLFRKEGQNVTLSCEQNLNHDAMYWYRQDPGQGLRLIYYSQIVNDFQKGDIAEGYSVSREKKESFPLTVTSAQKNPTAFYLCASKVRAVTDTQYFGPGTRLTVL.